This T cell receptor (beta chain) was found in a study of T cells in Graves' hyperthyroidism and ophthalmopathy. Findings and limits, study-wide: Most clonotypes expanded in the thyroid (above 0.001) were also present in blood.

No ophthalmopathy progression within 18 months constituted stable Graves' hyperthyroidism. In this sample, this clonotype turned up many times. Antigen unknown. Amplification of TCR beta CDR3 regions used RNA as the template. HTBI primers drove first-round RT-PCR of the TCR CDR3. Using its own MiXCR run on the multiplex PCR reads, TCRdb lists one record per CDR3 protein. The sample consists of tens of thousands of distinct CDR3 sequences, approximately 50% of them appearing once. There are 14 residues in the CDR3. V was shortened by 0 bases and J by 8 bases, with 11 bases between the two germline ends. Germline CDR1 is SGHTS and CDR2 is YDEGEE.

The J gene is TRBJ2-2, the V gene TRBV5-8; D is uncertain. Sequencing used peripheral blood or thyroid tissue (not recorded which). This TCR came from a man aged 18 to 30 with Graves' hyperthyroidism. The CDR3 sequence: CASSLGSPRGELFF. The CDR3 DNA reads TGTGCCAGCAGCTTGGGTTCCCCCCGAGGGGAGCTGTTTTTT.